This entry lists 27 T cell receptor beta chains sequenced from one sample in a study of blood T cells in healthy people across ages. A second PCR of 7 to 11 cycles used a sample-barcoded 5' primer and a J-beta primer mix. TCRdb reanalysed the 5' RACE reads using MiXCR and keeps one entry per CDR3 protein. The sample lists 1.5 million to 2 million distinct CDR3 sequences, just under 50% occurring once. The sequencing input was blood. Receptors originate from a woman between 35 and 50 years old in good health.

The chain is built from TRBV20-1 and TRBJ1-5; D is perhaps TRBD1 (5 bases). V was trimmed by 2 bases and J by 6 bases, leaving 14 bases between them. The length of the CDR3 is 14 residues. Germline V CDR1 and CDR2: DFQATT, SNEGSKA (reference sequence). CDR3 nucleotides: TGCAGTGCTAGACTCGGGGCCCCCGTTCAGCCCCAGCATTTT. Protein: CSARLGAPVQPQHF.

The chain uses TRBV6-6 and TRBJ1-2; 7 positions agree with TRBD1. The CDR3 runs to 14 residues. Per germline, CDR1 MNHNY and CDR2 SVGAGI (reference sequence). V shed 4 bases, J shed 4 bases, and the junction held 6 bases outside the gene matches. The CDR3 DNA follows: TGTGCCAGCAGTTCCGACAGGGTCGGCTATGGCTACACCTTC. It specifies CASSSDRVGYGYTF.

The chain is built from TRBV7-2 and TRBJ2-7, with D possibly being TRBD1 (5 bases). V lost 1 base, J lost 0 bases, and 10 bases lay in between. The CDR3 has 15 residues. The germline CDR1 and CDR2 sequences are SGHTA and FQGNSA. As DNA, the CDR3 is TGTGCCAGCAGCTTAGATCAGGGATTCTCCTACGAGCAGTACTTC. Encoded protein: CASSLDQGFSYEQYF.

There are a few counts of this clonotype. The V and J genes are TRBV5-1 and TRBJ2-4; TRBD2 agrees at 16 bases. Germline CDR1 and CDR2: SGHRS and YFSETQ. The CDR3 spans 17 residues. The V and J ends lost 3 bases and 6 bases, in that order; junction bases with no gene match: 6. The CDR3: CASSSGTSGGAGNIQYF. The CDR3, as DNA: TGCGCCAGCAGCTCAGGGACTAGCGGGGGGGCTGGAAACATTCAGTACTTC.

The V call is TRBV3-1, the J call TRBJ1-6, with a possible D match to TRBD1 (6 bases). The CDR3 has 13 amino acids. V lost 4 bases and J lost 11, with 12 bases in between. In germline, CDR1 is LGHDT, CDR2 YNNKEL (reference sequence). As DNA, the CDR3 is TGTGCCAGCAGCCCGAGGACAGAGACACCCCTCCACTTT. Residues: CASSPRTETPLHF. The entire variable domain, with the rest obtained from reference TRBV3-1 and TRBJ1-6, is as follows: DTAVSQTPKYLVTQMGNDKSIKCEQNLGHDTMYWYKQDSKKFLKIMFSYNNKELIINETVPNRFSPKSPDKAHLNLHINSLELGDSAVYFCASSPRTETPLHFGNGTRLTVT.

The V and J genes are TRBV6-5 and TRBJ1-2; D is possibly TRBD1 (5 bases). CDR1 is MNHEY and CDR2 is SVGAGI in the germline V gene. Trimming removed 4 bases at V and 3 bases at J, with 12 bases between. This CDR3 spans 14 amino acids. The CDR3 region has the DNA TGTGCCAGCAGTTCGGGGGGGTTGTACTATGGCTACACCTTC. Translated: CASSSGGLYYGYTF.

This chain's CDR3 is CATHDSGGAETQYF. The CDR3 DNA sequence: TGTGCCACACACGATAGCGGGGGGGCGGAGACGCAGTATTTT. The gene calls are TRBV6-6 and TRBJ2-3, with TRBD2 matching 11 bases. The CDR3 has 14 amino acids. Germline CDR1 is MNHNY and CDR2 is SVGAGI (reference sequence). With 10 bases clipped from V and 9 bases from J, the junction kept 12 bases outside the gene matches.

The table lists this clonotype with a few counts. The genes are TRBV4-1 and TRBJ2-3; 7 nucleotides line up with TRBD2. The CDR3 length is 14 residues. The trim removed 0 bases at V and 12 bases at J, leaving 9 bases unmatched. CDR1 is MGHRA, CDR2 YSYEKL, per germline. In DNA, the CDR3 is TGCGCCAGCAGCCAAGACGAACTAGCGACATTTCAGTATTTT. Translating gives CASSQDELATFQYF.

A remark on this clonotype: A read error may explain this, as a much larger clone is one base away. The chain recombines TRBV20-1 with TRBJ2-6; 8 bases fit TRBD1. CDR1 and CDR2 from the germline V gene are DFQATT and SNEGSKA (reference sequence). There are 16 residues in the CDR3. The trim removed 6 bases at V and 0 bases at J, leaving 7 bases unmatched. Written as DNA, the CDR3 is TGCAGTGCAGACAGGGGCGCCTGCTCTGGGGCCAACGTCCTGACTTTC. It translates to CSADRGACSGANVLTF.

This sequence joins TRBV12-3 or TRBV12-4 and TRBJ2-7; tentatively, D is TRBD1 (5 bases). The CDR3 sequence is 15 residues long. Trimming removed 1 base at V and 4 bases at J, with 14 bases between. CDR3 nucleotide sequence: TGTGCCAGCAGTTTAGGTGGAAACAGGTGGTACGAGCAGTACTTC. It translates to CASSLGGNRWYEQYF.

This chain links TRBV2 with TRBJ2-1; TRBD2 matches 7 bases. This CDR3 is 14 amino acids long. The V segment lost 6 bases and the J segment 5 bases; nucleotides outside the gene matches: 7. Germline loops: CDR1 SNHLY, CDR2 FYNNEI. CDR3 region: CASSSWGGHNEQFF. The CDR3 coding sequence is TGTGCCAGCAGCTCATGGGGGGGTCACAATGAGCAGTTCTTC.

As to this clonotype: A read error is possible here, since a much larger clone lies one base away. The chain employs TRBV21-1 and TRBJ2-5. TRBV21-1 is classified as a pseudogene. The CDR3 has 15 residues. The DNA for the CDR3 is TGTGCCGGCAGCAAAAAAACAGGGTACCAAGAGACCCAGTACTTC. This sequence encodes CAGSKKTGYQETQYF.

The chain combines TRBV29-1 with TRBJ2-2; the D gene could be TRBD1 or TRBD2 (6 bases each). Per germline, CDR1 SQVTM and CDR2 ANQGSEA. The germline V and J ends were trimmed by 5 bases and 3 bases, with 10 bases remaining between them. CDR3 size: 13 residues. DNA of the CDR3: TGCAGCGTTCAGGGGAGGTACACCGGGGAGCTGTTTTTT. Its protein product is CSVQGRYTGELFF.

This rearrangement joins TRBV4-2 to TRBJ2-1, with 11 positions matching TRBD2. Per germline, CDR1 LGHNA and CDR2 YNFKEQ. The CDR3 runs to 14 residues. V trimming: 5 bases; J trimming: 13 bases; junction bases outside the gene matches: 10. The CDR3 here is CASSDSGGVETQFF. The DNA of the CDR3 is TGTGCCAGCAGCGATAGCGGGGGGGTAGAGACCCAGTTCTTC.

The sample holds a few counts of this clonotype. V usage is TRBV27 and J usage is TRBJ2-4; weak D call: TRBD1 (5 bases). V was trimmed by 6 bases and J by 8 bases, leaving 8 bases between them. The CDR3 loop spans 11 amino acids. Germline V gene lookup returns CDR1 MNHEY and CDR2 SMNVEV (reference sequence). The CDR3 spells CASRGRDIQYF. As DNA, the CDR3 is TGTGCCAGCAGGGGCAGGGACATTCAGTACTTC.

The chain recombines TRBV7-8 with TRBJ2-4; D perhaps matches TRBD2 (6 bases). With the DNA end fitting TRBJ2-7 better, the J assignment may be wrong. Germline assignment: CDR1 SGHVS and CDR2 FQNEAQ. The CDR3 has 16 amino acids. As DNA, the CDR3 is TGTGCCAGCAGCGGCCTGGGGGGAATTGAGGGCTACGAGCAGTACTTC. Residues: CASSGLGGIEGYEQYF.

CDR3 in amino acids: CASKKLYNSPLHF. The CDR3 DNA reads as TGTGCCAGCAAGAAGTTGTATAATTCACCCCTCCACTTT. The chain combines TRBV6-2 or TRBV6-3 with TRBJ1-6; D is ambiguous. Trimming took 7 bases from V and 4 from J, leaving 8 bases between them. Germline V gives CDR1 MNHEY, CDR2 SVGEGT. The CDR3 covers 13 residues.

This clonotype was detected a few times. The chain uses TRBV20-1 and TRBJ1-4, with a possible D match to TRBD1 (5 bases). The CDR3 length is 11 residues. Germline-derived CDR1 and CDR2 are DFQATT and SNEGSKA (reference sequence). Trimming stripped 8 bases from V and 8 bases from J, with 12 bases between. CDR3 sequence: CSPHRGEKLFF. The CDR3 region has the DNA TGCAGTCCCCATCGGGGGGAAAAACTGTTTTTT.

J is TRBJ2-3 and V is TRBV12-3 or TRBV12-4, with D perhaps matching TRBD2 (7 bases). This CDR3 has 14 amino acids. Between the trimmed V and J ends, which lost 6 bases and 6 bases, there was a span of 16 bases. The DNA for the CDR3 is TGTGCCAGCAGAGTCGGGGGGCCCTATGATACGCAGTATTTT. Encoded protein: CASRVGGPYDTQYF.

With respect to this clonotype: The junction shows a germline mismatch at one end, possibly a read error. The J gene is TRBJ2-3, the V gene TRBV20-1; possible D gene TRBD1, 5 bases. The germline CDR1 and CDR2 sequences are DFQATT and SNEGSKA (reference sequence). This CDR3 region has 15 residues. CDR3 DNA sequence: TGCAGTGCCGATCCCCATGGGGCCAGCACAGAGACGCAGTATTTT. Protein sequence: CSADPHGASTETQYF.

The rearrangement links TRBV4-3 to TRBJ1-2, with D unclear. The germline gives CDR1 LGHNA, CDR2 YSLEER. The ends were cut back, 1 base at V and 0 bases at J, with 9 bases in the middle. This CDR3 has 15 residues. In DNA, the CDR3 is TGCGCCAGCAGCCAAGGAAAAACAGCTAACTATGGCTACACCTTC. Translated, it gives CASSQGKTANYGYTF.

This sequence joins TRBV7-8 and TRBJ2-7, with TRBD2 matching over 10 bases. The DNA end is a closer match to TRBJ2-5, so the J assignment may be wrong. The germline V gene encodes CDR1 SGHVS and CDR2 FQNEAQ. The CDR3 runs to 16 residues. CDR3 amino acids: CASSLQGRAGGETQYF. As DNA, the CDR3 is TGTGCCAGCAGCTTACAGGGACGAGCGGGGGGGGAGACCCAGTACTTC.

The V and J genes are TRBV12-3 or TRBV12-4 and TRBJ2-3, with 14 bases fitting TRBD2. This CDR3 has 16 amino acids. V lost 8 bases and J lost 3; bases outside the gene matches: 7. The CDR3 region is CASHRLAGGPTDTQYF. The CDR3, as DNA: TGTGCCAGCCATAGACTAGCGGGGGGGCCAACAGATACGCAGTATTTT.

The table lists this clonotype with a few counts. V gene TRBV4-3 combines with J gene TRBJ1-4, with a tentative D call TRBD1 (5 bases). From germline, CDR1 is LGHNA and CDR2 YSLEER. Trimming took off 4 bases at V and 7 bases at J, with 10 bases between the two ends. This CDR3 is 13 amino acids long. The CDR3 nucleotides read TGCGCCAGCAGCCCGGGACGCGCTGAAAAACTGTTTTTT. Its translation: CASSPGRAEKLFF.

This sequence joins TRBV20-1 and TRBJ1-2, with a weak D call TRBD1 (5 bases). Germline V gene sequence: CDR1 DFQATT, CDR2 SNEGSKA (reference sequence). V was cut by 0 bases and J by 9 bases, with 8 bases left in between. This CDR3 is built from 11 residues. CDR3 nucleotide sequence: TGCAGTGCTAGAGATCAGGACAGCTACACCTTC. It specifies CSARDQDSYTF.

V is TRBV20-1 and J is TRBJ1-2, with 7 bases aligning to TRBD1. The germline V gene has CDR1 DFQATT and CDR2 SNEGSKA (reference sequence). The V and J ends lost 3 bases and 4 bases, in that order; junction bases with no gene match: 11. There are 15 residues in the CDR3. The CDR3: CSASPRGRGAYGYTF. The CDR3 nucleotides read TGCAGTGCTAGTCCCAGGGGGAGGGGCGCCTATGGCTACACCTTC.

V and J are TRBV4-3 and TRBJ2-3; 10 positions agree with TRBD2. The length of the CDR3 is 19 residues. V gave up 2 bases and J gave up 2 bases; unmatched junction bases: 13. Germline CDR1 and CDR2: LGHNA and YSLEER. The CDR3 loop is CASSQPQTSGPTITDTQYF. CDR3 sequence (DNA): TGCGCCAGCAGCCAACCGCAGACTAGCGGGCCCACTATCACAGATACGCAGTATTTT.